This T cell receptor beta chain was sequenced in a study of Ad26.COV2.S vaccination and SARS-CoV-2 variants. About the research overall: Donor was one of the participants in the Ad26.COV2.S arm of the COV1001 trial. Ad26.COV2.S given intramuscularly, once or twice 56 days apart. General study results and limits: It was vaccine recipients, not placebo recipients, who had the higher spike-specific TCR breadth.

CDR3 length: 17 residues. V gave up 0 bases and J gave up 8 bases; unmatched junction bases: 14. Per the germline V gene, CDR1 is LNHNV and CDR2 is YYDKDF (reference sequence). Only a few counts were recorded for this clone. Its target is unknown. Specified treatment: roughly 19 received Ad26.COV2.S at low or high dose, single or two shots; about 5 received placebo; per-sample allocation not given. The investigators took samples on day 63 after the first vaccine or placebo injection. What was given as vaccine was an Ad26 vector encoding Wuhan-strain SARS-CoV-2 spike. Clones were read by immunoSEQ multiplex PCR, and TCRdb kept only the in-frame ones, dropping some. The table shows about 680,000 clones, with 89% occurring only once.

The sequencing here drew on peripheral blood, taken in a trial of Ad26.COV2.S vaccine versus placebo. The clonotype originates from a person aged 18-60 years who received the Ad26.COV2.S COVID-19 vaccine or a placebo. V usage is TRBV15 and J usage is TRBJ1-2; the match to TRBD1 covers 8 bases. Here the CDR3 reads CATSRDLGQVGFGGYTF. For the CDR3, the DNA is TGTGCCACCAGCAGAGATTTGGGACAGGTGGGCTTCGGAGGCTACACCTTC.